This paragraph covers one T cell receptor (beta chain) sequence. What it binds is not known. This sample stems from a study of T cell responses to AZD1222 COVID-19 vaccine. Study as a whole: Both about-4-week and about-12-week second-dose recipients were combined. General study findings and limits: Donors in the cohort were predominantly white British and more often female, and clonal diversity was possibly underestimated. Just six people given AZD1222 tested seropositive at baseline. Nearly half of spike-specific TCRs reportedly target unmutated variant regions.

Sequencing was performed with immunoSEQ multiplex PCR; in TCRdb, only in-frame clones are kept and a portion is missing. This sample has roughly 120,000 clones, with 94% found just once. CDR3 length equals 14 residues. V lost 4 bases to trimming and J lost 0 bases, with 10 bases between them. In germline, CDR1 is LGHDT, CDR2 YNNKEL (reference sequence). This chain uses TRBV3-1 (or the pseudogene TRBV3-2) with TRBJ2-7, with D tentatively TRBD2 (5 bases). The TCR originated in an adult in good health. Sequenced here: peripheral blood, sampled on day 0 of AZD1222 vaccination. CDR3 amino acids: CASSPDGNSYEQYF. The CDR3 bases are TGTGCCAGCAGCCCGGACGGGAACTCCTACGAGCAGTACTTC.